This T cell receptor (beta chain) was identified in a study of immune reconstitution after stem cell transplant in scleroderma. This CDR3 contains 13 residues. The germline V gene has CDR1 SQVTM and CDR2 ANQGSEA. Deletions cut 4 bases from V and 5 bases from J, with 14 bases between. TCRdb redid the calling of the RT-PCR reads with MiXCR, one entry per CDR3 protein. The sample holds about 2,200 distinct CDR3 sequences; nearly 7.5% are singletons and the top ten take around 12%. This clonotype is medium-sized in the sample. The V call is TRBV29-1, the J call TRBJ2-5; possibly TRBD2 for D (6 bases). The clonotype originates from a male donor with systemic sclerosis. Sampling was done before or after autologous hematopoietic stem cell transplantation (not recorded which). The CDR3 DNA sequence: TGCAGCGTTGTGAACGCTGGGGGGGAGACCCAGTACTTC. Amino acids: CSVVNAGGETQYF.